The 20 T cell receptor beta chains in this list originate from one sample, sequenced in a study of naive and memory T cell subsets. An equimolar mix of two oligonucleotides served as the beta constant-region primer for TRBC1 and TRBC2. Four rounds of PCR amplified the ligated cDNA using nested alpha and beta constant-region primers plus SP2. TCRdb re-called the UMI-ligation and nested PCR reads with MiXCR, one entry per CDR3 protein. The data hold roughly 130,000 distinct CDR3 sequences, with 35% to 45% observed a single time. The sequenced sample consisted of central memory CD4+ T cells from blood. The source of these receptors is a human donor in good health.

This clonotype was recorded a few times. J is TRBJ2-5 and V is TRBV5-1; the D gene is possibly TRBD2 (6 bases). Germline CDR1 SGHRS, CDR2 YFSETQ. This CDR3 is built from 13 residues. V was shortened by 6 bases and J by 4 bases, with 13 bases between the two germline ends. This chain's CDR3 is CASNRDWGETQYF. DNA for the CDR3: TGCGCCAGCAACCGGGACTGGGGAGAGACCCAGTACTTC.

The chain joins TRBV7-2 to TRBJ1-1; D remains unclear. The germline CDR1 and CDR2 sequences are SGHTA and FQGNSA. The V gene lost 3 bases and the J gene lost 2 bases, with 13 bases spanning the gap. This CDR3 spans 15 amino acids. CDR3 sequence: CASSFDGSPNTEAFF. The DNA of the CDR3 is TGTGCCAGCAGCTTTGACGGGTCCCCCAACACTGAAGCTTTCTTT.

V is TRBV7-2 and J is TRBJ2-7; no definite D call. Trimming took 5 bases from V and 4 from J, leaving 12 bases between them. This CDR3 is 13 amino acids long. The germline V gene encodes CDR1 SGHTA and CDR2 FQGNSA. The CDR3 here is CASSTLNRYEQYF. The CDR3 DNA reads as TGTGCCAGCAGCACCTTGAACCGTTACGAGCAGTACTTC.

This rearrangement joins TRBV11-3 to TRBJ2-1, with 15 bases matching TRBD2. Germline CDR1 reads SGHNT; CDR2 reads YENEEA. Trimming at V came to 5 bases and at J to 4 bases, leaving 12 bases not matched to a gene. The CDR3 length is 19 residues. In DNA form, the CDR3 reads TGTGCCAGCAGCGGCCCGGGACTAGCGGGAGGTTCTACATACAATGAGCAGTTCTTC. It specifies CASSGPGLAGGSTYNEQFF.

The V call is TRBV7-8, the J call TRBJ2-1; TRBD1 matches at 7 bases. Germline CDR1 reads SGHVS; CDR2 reads FQNEAQ. The CDR3 is 15 residues long. With 4 bases clipped from V and 8 bases from J, the junction kept 11 bases outside the gene matches. CDR3 sequence reads: CASSSPDRLGDEQFF. In DNA, the CDR3 is TGTGCCAGCAGCTCACCGGACAGGCTTGGTGATGAGCAGTTCTTC. Looking up the rest from reference TRBV7-8 and TRBJ2-1 gives the full variable domain: GAGVSQSPRYKVAKRGQDVALRCDPISGHVSLFWYQQALGQGPEFLTYFQNEAQLDKSGLPSDRFFAERPEGSVSTLKIQRTQQEDSAVYLCASSSPDRLGDEQFFGPGTRLTVL.

The CDR3 protein is CASSSLGSGSSNTQYF. CDR3 in DNA: TGTGCCAGCAGTTCTCTAGGTAGCGGGAGTAGTAATACGCAGTATTTT. The chain combines TRBV6-5 with TRBJ2-3; TRBD2 agrees at 9 bases. The CDR3 runs to 16 residues. Trimming cost V 4 bases and J 7 bases; bases outside gene matches: 12. Per germline, CDR1 MNHEY and CDR2 SVGAGI.

This rearrangement joins TRBV29-1 to TRBJ1-1; possibly TRBD1 for D (6 bases). Trimming stripped 4 bases from V and 5 bases from J, with 17 bases between. The CDR3 extends over 14 amino acids. CDR1 is SQVTM and CDR2 is ANQGSEA in the germline V gene. This CDR3 reads CSVGGLGARTEAFF. CDR3 nucleotides: TGCAGCGTTGGGGGCCTGGGGGCTCGAACTGAAGCTTTCTTT.

With regard to this clonotype: This could be a read error, since a much larger clone is one nucleotide away. The chain is built from TRBV29-1 and TRBJ2-1; D not certain. With 0 bases removed from V and 10 bases from J, the gap between germline ends came to 10 bases. CDR3 length equals 12 residues. Per germline, CDR1 SQVTM and CDR2 ANQGSEA. The CDR3 spells CSVEDRVIEQFF. The DNA of the CDR3 is TGCAGCGTTGAAGATCGCGTGATCGAGCAGTTCTTC.

The chain joins TRBV12-3 or TRBV12-4 to TRBJ2-6; the match to TRBD2 covers 10 bases. The V and J ends lost 7 bases and 2 bases, in that order; junction bases with no gene match: 20. The CDR3 consists of 21 residues. This chain's CDR3 is CASNHGARGIAGGTGANVLTF. Written as DNA, the CDR3 is TGTGCCAGCAATCATGGGGCGCGGGGAATAGCGGGAGGAACTGGGGCCAACGTCCTGACTTTC.

The chain carries TRBV11-1 and TRBJ1-1; D perhaps matches TRBD1 (5 bases). The germline V gene has CDR1 SGHAT and CDR2 FQDESV (reference sequence). This CDR3 spans 11 amino acids. The V and J ends lost 3 bases and 11 bases respectively, with 10 bases between them. The CDR3 region has the DNA TGTGCCAGCAGCTTTGGAGAGGGGGCTTTCTTT. It is translated as CASSFGEGAFF. Full variable domain (remainder filled in from reference TRBV11-1 and TRBJ1-1): EAEVAQSPRYKITEKSQAVAFWCDPISGHATLYWYRQILGQGPELLVQFQDESVVDDSQLPKDRFSAERLKGVDSTLKIQPAELGDSAMYLCASSFGEGAFFGQGTRLTVV.

This clonotype was detected only a few times. The chain links TRBV10-3 to TRBJ1-2; possible D gene TRBD1, 6 bases. The CDR3 is made up of 17 amino acids. V was trimmed by 3 bases and J by 2 bases, leaving 19 bases between them. Germline lookup yields CDR1 ENHRY and CDR2 SYGVKD. The CDR3 spells CAISEWSGAWKNYGYTF. CDR3 sequence (DNA): TGTGCCATCAGTGAATGGTCAGGGGCCTGGAAAAACTATGGCTACACCTTC.

This clonotype showed up just a few times. The V gene is TRBV6-2 or TRBV6-3, the J gene TRBJ2-5; 7 nucleotides align to TRBD1. The junction had 6 bases not matched to a gene; V was cut back by 5 bases and J by 3 bases. Germline CDR1 reads MNHEY; CDR2 reads SVGEGT. The CDR3 extends over 14 amino acids. The CDR3, as DNA: TGTGCCAGCAGTCAATACACAGGGGAAGAGACCCAGTACTTC. Its protein product is CASSQYTGEETQYF.

In this sample, this clonotype turned up many times. This chain connects TRBV20-1 to TRBJ1-2; 9 positions match TRBD1. The V and J ends lost 8 bases and 2 bases, in that order; junction bases with no gene match: 15. CDR3 length equals 16 residues. CDR1 DFQATT and CDR2 SNEGSKA come from the germline V gene (reference sequence). The CDR3 region is CSSEPIQGAPNYGYTF. CDR3 coding DNA: TGCAGTTCCGAGCCCATACAGGGGGCACCCAACTATGGCTACACCTTC.

This chain links TRBV5-1 with TRBJ1-4; TRBD1 aligns across 10 bases. Trimming took 4 bases from V and 0 from J; bases not matched to a gene: 3. Germline lookup yields CDR1 SGHRS and CDR2 YFSETQ. There are 16 residues in the CDR3. The CDR3, as DNA: TGCGCCAGCAGCGGGGGACAGGGGACAACTAATGAAAAACTGTTTTTT. Protein: CASSGGQGTTNEKLFF.

The chain employs TRBV20-1 and TRBJ2-7; D is ambiguous. V lost 6 bases to trimming and J lost 7 bases, with 13 bases between them. CDR1 is DFQATT, CDR2 SNEGSKA, per germline (reference sequence). The CDR3 has 11 residues. CDR3 coding DNA: TGCAGTGCCAGGCAGTTATGGGAGCAGTACTTC. Protein sequence: CSARQLWEQYF.

The rearrangement links TRBV27 to TRBJ2-2; the match to TRBD1 covers 7 bases. CDR3 size: 15 residues. V lost 6 bases and J lost 0; bases outside the gene matches: 4. Per germline, CDR1 MNHEY and CDR2 SMNVEV (reference sequence). CDR3 loop: CASRKTGTNTGELFF. In nucleotides, the CDR3 is TGTGCCAGCAGGAAGACAGGGACGAACACCGGGGAGCTGTTTTTT.

The V gene is TRBV28, the J gene TRBJ2-1; no definite D call. V was clipped by 3 bases and J by 12 bases, with 9 bases between them. Germline-derived CDR1 and CDR2 are MDHEN and SYDVKM. The CDR3 sequence is 11 residues long. The CDR3 DNA follows: TGTGCCAGCAGTTTGAAGTTTCGGCAGTTCTTC. This codes for CASSLKFRQFF.

The rearrangement joins TRBV5-1 to TRBJ2-3; TRBD2 agrees at 12 bases. Germline V CDR1 and CDR2: SGHRS, YFSETQ. V was pared by 3 bases and J by 1 base, with 3 bases of the junction left unmatched. The CDR3 has 16 residues. Written as DNA, the CDR3 is TGCGCCAGCAGCTGGACTAGCGGGACCCGCACAGATACGCAGTATTTT. Protein sequence: CASSWTSGTRTDTQYF. The full variable domain, its missing parts supplied by reference TRBV5-1 and TRBJ2-3, is KAGVTQTPRYLIKTRGQQVTLSCSPISGHRSVSWYQQTPGQGLQFLFEYFSETQRNKGNFPGRFSGRQFSNSRSEMNVSTLELGDSALYLCASSWTSGTRTDTQYFGPGTRLTVL.

Only a few counts were recorded for this clonotype. The chain joins TRBV7-2 to TRBJ2-5; D is unclear. The CDR3 totals 15 residues. V lost 4 bases and J 2 bases, leaving 14 bases between the germline ends. CDR1 is SGHTA and CDR2 is FQGNSA in the germline V gene. In DNA form, the CDR3 reads TGTGCCAGCAGCTCACGACCTGGTCGTCAAGAGACCCAGTACTTC. It codes for CASSSRPGRQETQYF.

This chain connects TRBV7-2 to TRBJ2-2, with a tentative D call TRBD2 (6 bases). The CDR3 is made up of 15 amino acids. V dropped 2 bases and J dropped 1 base, with 8 bases sitting between them. Germline CDR1 and CDR2: SGHTA and FQGNSA. CDR3: CASSLLAVNTGELFF. The CDR3 DNA reads as TGTGCCAGCAGCTTATTAGCGGTGAACACCGGGGAGCTGTTTTTT.